This is a list of T cell receptor beta chains from one sample in a study of CD8 T cells in Susac syndrome. MiXCR, applied by TCRdb to the immunoSEQ multiplex PCR reads, yields one record per CDR3 protein. The sample carries a few hundred thousand distinct CDR3 sequences, 95% recorded once. Source material: CD4+ T cells from PBMCs. The receptors come from a human donor with multiple sclerosis. Each CDR3 is given with its conserved first and last residue. The order of the fields is V gene, clone size, D gene, J gene, CDR3 DNA, CDR3 protein. D genes are given only for firm matches. Some rows have no size entry. The others give once, few or many, or a class for an expanded clone.

>TRBV20-1|.|TRBD2|TRBJ2-5
TGCAGCTCACACCTGGGCGGAGCGGGGGGGTTCGGAGAGACCCAGTACTTC
CSSHLGGAGGFGETQYF
>TRBV20-1|.|TRBD1|TRBJ2-3
TGCAGTACCGAGCCCCGGGGACAGACAGATACGCAGTATTTT
CSTEPRGQTDTQYF
>TRBV2|once|.|TRBJ1-5
TGTGCCAGCAGTAAGGACAATCAGCCCCAGCATTTT
CASSKDNQPQHF
>TRBV4-1|.|.|TRBJ1-1
TGCGCCAGCACCCAAGAGTGGGGAGGGGGAAGTGGGACTGAAGCTTTCTTT
CASTQEWGGGSGTEAFF
>TRBV27|.|.|TRBJ2-1
TGTGCCAGCAGTCTAGGTCGGCGCTCCTACAATGAGCAGTTCTTC
CASSLGRRSYNEQFF
>TRBV20-1|.|.|TRBJ2-3
TGCAGTGCTCCGGGGCCTCAAGTCACAGATACGCAGTATTTT
CSAPGPQVTDTQYF
>TRBV20-1|.|.|TRBJ2-5
TGCAGCCTCGACAAGGGTCAAGAGACCCAGTACTTC
CSLDKGQETQYF
>TRBV28|.|.|TRBJ1-5
TGTGCCAGCAGTCCGTACGCCGGGACCCAGCATTTT
CASSPYAGTQHF
>TRBV7-6|.|.|TRBJ1-1
TGTGCCAGCAGCCCCTCGCTGGGGACGGGACCAAACACTGAAGCTTTCTTT
CASSPSLGTGPNTEAFF
>TRBV29-1|once|.|TRBJ1-2
TGCAGCGTTGAAGATGAGGGAGGGCGAGGCTACACCTTC
CSVEDEGGRGYTF
>TRBV28|.|TRBD2|TRBJ2-7
TGTGCCAGCAGTTTTCGGCGGGAGTGGTCCTACGAGCAGTACTTC
CASSFRREWSYEQYF
>TRBV11-1|.|TRBD2|TRBJ2-1
TGTGCCAGCAGCTCCGTCTTAGCGGGAGGGCCTAACAATGAGCAGTTCTTC
CASSSVLAGGPNNEQFF
>TRBV11-2|.|TRBD1|TRBJ1-2
TGTGCCAGCAGCTTAGTATCTCCGGGACAGGGAGGCTACACCTTC
CASSLVSPGQGGYTF
>TRBV5-6|.|.|TRBJ2-1
TGTGCCAGCAGTTGGGACCTCTTAGGGGAGCAGTTCTTC
CASSWDLLGEQFF
>TRBV2|.|.|TRBJ1-5
TGTGCCAGCCATGAAATACGCAATCAGCCCCAGCATTTT
CASHEIRNQPQHF
>TRBV5-4|.|.|TRBJ2-1
TGTGCCAGCAGCTTGTCCCCTAGCGCCCACAATGAGCAGTTCTTC
CASSLSPSAHNEQFF
>TRBV12-3/TRBV12-4|.|TRBD1|TRBJ1-5
TGTGCCAGCAGTACCTACGCCGGGACAGGTGGCCAGCCCCAGCATTTT
CASSTYAGTGGQPQHF
>TRBV9|.|TRBD1|TRBJ2-1
TGTGCCAGCAGCCCCCGGACAGGTCCGTACAATGAGCAGTTCTTC
CASSPRTGPYNEQFF
>TRBV27|.|TRBD1|TRBJ1-2
TGTGCCAGCAGAAAAGGACAGGTTAACTATGGCTACACCTTC
CASRKGQVNYGYTF
>TRBV20-1|.|.|TRBJ1-5
TGCAGTGCTAGTTCCAGAAATAGCAATCAGCCCCAGCATTTT
CSASSRNSNQPQHF
>TRBV20-1|.|.|TRBJ2-3
TGCAGTGCTAGAAGGTACAGGGGAGGTGGAGATACGCAGTATTTT
CSARRYRGGGDTQYF
>TRBV4-1|.|.|TRBJ2-3
TGCGCCAGCAGCCAAGACGACCTGGATACGCAGTATTTT
CASSQDDLDTQYF
>TRBV7-2|few|.|TRBJ2-2
TGTGCCAGCAGCTTGGCAGGGTCCGGGGAGCTGTTTTTT
CASSLAGSGELFF
>TRBV7-9|.|TRBD2|TRBJ2-5
TGTGCCAGCAGCGACGGGACTAGCTGGGAGACCCAGTACTTC
CASSDGTSWETQYF
>TRBV24-1|once|TRBD2|TRBJ2-7
TGTGCCACGGGGGGACTAGCGGGGTTCTACGAGCAGTACTTC
CATGGLAGFYEQYF
>TRBV29-1|.|.|TRBJ2-7
TGCAGCGTATCGGGGCCCTACGAGCAGTACTTC
CSVSGPYEQYF
>TRBV11-2|.|.|TRBJ2-1
TGTGCCAGCAACCCCGGGGTCAGGAGCTCCTACAATGAGCAGTTCTTC
CASNPGVRSSYNEQFF
>TRBV25-1|.|TRBD1|TRBJ1-2
TGTGCCAGCAGGGATACGACAGGGCGAGGATCGTCGGCTAACTATGGCTACACCTTC
CASRDTTGRGSSANYGYTF
>TRBV9|.|.|TRBJ1-2
TGTGCCAGCAGCGTAGCTACGTTCTCCTATGGCTACACCTTC
CASSVATFSYGYTF
>TRBV27|.|TRBD2|TRBJ2-7
TGTGCCAGCAGTTCCCGGGGGGTCTACGAGCAGTACTTC
CASSSRGVYEQYF
>TRBV13|.|.|TRBJ2-3
TGTGCCAGCAGCTTAGGCCACGGGGATACGCAGTATTTT
CASSLGHGDTQYF
>TRBV5-1|few|.|TRBJ2-6
TGTGCCAGCAGCTTAGAGGGCGCTGGGGCCAACGTCCTGACTTTC
CASSLEGAGANVLTF
>TRBV3-1|.|TRBD1|TRBJ2-7
TGTGCCAGCAGCCAAGGACCACCTTCCGGGACAGGGATCTCGTACGAGCAGTACTTC
CASSQGPPSGTGISYEQYF
>TRBV4-1|.|.|TRBJ1-4
TGCGCCAGCAGCCAAGATCCAGGGGCGAGTGAAAAACTGTTTTTT
CASSQDPGASEKLFF
>TRBV28|.|.|TRBJ2-6
TGTGCCAGCGGAGTACGCTCTGGGGCCAACGTCCTGACTTTC
CASGVRSGANVLTF
>TRBV20-1|.|.|TRBJ2-7
TGCAGTGCTTTCAGGGGCGGCGAGCAGTACTTC
CSAFRGGEQYF
>TRBV5-1|.|TRBD1|TRBJ2-3
TGCGCCAGCAGCCAGGGGACAGTCACAGATACGCAGTATTTT
CASSQGTVTDTQYF
>TRBV29-1|.|.|TRBJ2-7
TGCAGCGTTGAAGAGGGGGCGGCTTACGAGCAGTACTTC
CSVEEGAAYEQYF
>TRBV7-7|once|TRBD1|TRBJ2-3
TGTGCCAGCAGCTTACTCGGGACCAGGGGGGATACGCAGTATTTT
CASSLLGTRGDTQYF